Below are 8 T cell receptor beta chains sequenced from a single sample in a study of cytomegalovirus exposure and HLA in healthy donors. The PCR contained 60 Vbeta and 13 Jbeta primers. TCRdb's copy holds only in-frame clones and misses some; the assay was immunoSEQ multiplex PCR. The table records about 220,000 clones, roughly 75% of them present only once. Sequenced sample: PBMCs. The receptors were sampled from a woman in her 30s in good health and CMV-seronegative.

DNA for the CDR3: TGTGCCAGCAGCTTAGAGGGGCGGGGAGGCACAGATACGCAGTATTTT. This translates into CASSLEGRGGTDTQYF. The chain recombines TRBV7-8 with TRBJ2-3; D may be TRBD2 (6 bases). The CDR3 is made up of 16 amino acids. The germline V gene encodes CDR1 SGHVS and CDR2 FQNEAQ. The V end lost 1 base, the J end lost 1 base, and 12 bases lay between the germline ends.

The chain is built from TRBV7-9 and TRBJ1-1; D is undetermined. Germline assignment: CDR1 SEHNR and CDR2 FQNEAQ (reference sequence). The CDR3 has 12 amino acids. The V end lost 1 base, the J end lost 6 bases, and 6 bases lay between the germline ends. CDR3 sequence: CASSLDGAEAFF. CDR3 bases: TGTGCCAGCAGCTTAGACGGGGCTGAAGCTTTCTTT.

The chain couples TRBV2 to TRBJ2-7; 8 nucleotides line up with TRBD2. The CDR3 covers 16 residues. J lost 2 bases, V lost 6 bases, and 12 bases had no gene match. Germline lookup yields CDR1 SNHLY and CDR2 FYNNEI. CDR3 loop: CASRGANSGGTYEQYF. The CDR3 nucleotides are TGTGCCAGCAGGGGTGCGAACAGCGGGGGAACCTACGAGCAGTACTTC.

This chain joins TRBV6-1 and TRBJ2-4, with a weak D call TRBD2 (6 bases). CDR1 and CDR2 from the germline V gene are MNHNS and SASEGT. Trimming took 2 bases from V and 5 from J, leaving 19 bases between them. CDR3 length: 17 amino acids. CDR3 loop: CASSETGRLARENIQYF. Written as DNA, the CDR3 is TGTGCCAGCAGTGAAACTGGGAGGCTAGCAAGGGAAAACATTCAGTACTTC.

This chain connects TRBV10-3 to TRBJ2-2; 14 positions match TRBD2. Losses at the gene ends were 6 bases for V and 3 bases for J; bases not matched to a gene: 12. The CDR3 length is 19 residues. Germline V lookup: CDR1 ENHRY, CDR2 SYGVKD. CDR3: CAISGTSGGGSRDTGELFF. CDR3 sequence (DNA): TGTGCCATCAGCGGGACTAGCGGGGGAGGTTCACGGGACACCGGGGAGCTGTTTTTT.

V gene TRBV5-1 combines with J gene TRBJ2-1, with D possibly TRBD2 on 6 matching bases. The length of the CDR3 is 15 residues. Trimming took 0 bases from V and 9 from J, leaving 16 bases between them. Germline assignment: CDR1 SGHRS and CDR2 YFSETQ. The CDR3 nucleotides read TGCGCCAGCAGCTTGGCTATGGGGGAGCGGGTTGAGCAGTTCTTC. It is translated as CASSLAMGERVEQFF.

The chain has TRBV15 and TRBJ2-7, with 7 positions matching TRBD1. V gave up 0 bases and J gave up 5 bases; unmatched junction bases: 10. The CDR3 runs to 16 residues. Germline V lookup: CDR1 LNHNV, CDR2 YYDKDF (reference sequence). In DNA form, the CDR3 reads TGTGCCACCAGCAGAGATGGGAAACCCCAGGGGGACGAGCAGTACTTC. Translation: CATSRDGKPQGDEQYF.

The chain uses TRBV5-1 and TRBJ2-3; 15 nucleotides match TRBD2. Germline lookup yields CDR1 SGHRS and CDR2 YFSETQ. Trimming at V came to 4 bases and at J to 1 base, leaving 7 bases not matched to a gene. The CDR3 covers 18 residues. CDR3 region: CASSLRTSGRAGTDTQYF. The DNA for the CDR3 is TGCGCCAGCAGCCTAAGGACTAGCGGGAGGGCCGGCACAGATACGCAGTATTTT. Drawing the rest from reference TRBV5-1 and TRBJ2-3, the complete variable domain is KAGVTQTPRYLIKTRGQQVTLSCSPISGHRSVSWYQQTPGQGLQFLFEYFSETQRNKGNFPGRFSGRQFSNSRSEMNVSTLELGDSALYLCASSLRTSGRAGTDTQYFGPGTRLTVL.